This T cell receptor beta chain was obtained from a study of neurological immune-mediated disorders. Study observations and caveats: The level of TCR clonal expansion was highest in patients with HTLV-1-associated myelopathy and lowest in multiple sclerosis, where it fell below the level seen in healthy controls.

This clonotype has a count of ten or more. Its antigen is unknown. The CDR3 is made up of 12 amino acids. The V end was cut by 3 bases, the J end by 7 bases, with 9 bases between. CDR1 is ENHRY, CDR2 SYGVKD, per germline. Each CDR3 protein is one row after TCRdb ran MiXCR on the 5' RACE reads. The table shows over 15,000 distinct CDR3 sequences, with approximately 12% occurring only once. Source material: CD8+ T cells from blood. The clonotype originates from a woman in her forties or fifties in good health. This sequence joins TRBV10-3 and TRBJ1-1; D uncertain. CDR3 DNA sequence: TGTGCCATCAGTGACTCAACACTTGAAGCTTTCTTT. Protein: CAISDSTLEAFF.